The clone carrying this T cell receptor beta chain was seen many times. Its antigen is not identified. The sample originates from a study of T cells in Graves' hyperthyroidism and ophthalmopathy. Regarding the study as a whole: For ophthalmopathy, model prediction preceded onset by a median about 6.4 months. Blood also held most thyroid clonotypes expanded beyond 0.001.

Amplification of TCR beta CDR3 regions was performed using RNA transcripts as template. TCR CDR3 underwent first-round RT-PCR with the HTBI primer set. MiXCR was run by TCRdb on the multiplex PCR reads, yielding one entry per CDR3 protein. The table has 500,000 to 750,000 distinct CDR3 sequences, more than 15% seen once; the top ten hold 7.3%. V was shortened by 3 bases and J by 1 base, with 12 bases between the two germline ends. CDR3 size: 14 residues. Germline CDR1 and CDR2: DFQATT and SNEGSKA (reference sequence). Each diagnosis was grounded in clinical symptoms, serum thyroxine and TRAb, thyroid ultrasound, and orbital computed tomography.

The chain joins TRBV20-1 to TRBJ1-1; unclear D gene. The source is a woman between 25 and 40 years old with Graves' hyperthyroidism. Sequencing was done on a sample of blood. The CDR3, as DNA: TGCAGTGCTAGCATTCCGGGAGAGAACACTGAAGCTTTCTTT. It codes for CSASIPGENTEAFF.